The 3 T cell receptor beta chains below were found in one sample sequenced in a study of blood T cell repertoires in COVID-19. TCRdb's table, derived via immunoSEQ multiplex PCR, lists solely in-frame clones and lacks some. This sample has under 200,000 clones, with 80% found just once. Sequenced input: peripheral blood. The receptors were sampled from a man aged 70 or older with active or convalescent COVID-19.

The chain combines TRBV30 with TRBJ1-5; 8 bases agree with TRBD1. CDR3 length: 13 amino acids. Germline V gives CDR1 GTSNPN, CDR2 SVGIG (reference sequence). Germline trimming cut 5 bases from V and 4 bases from J; bases unmatched to any gene: 4. The CDR3 DNA is TGTGCCTGGGCAGGGGGCGCGAATCAGCCCCAGCATTTT. Translation: CAWAGGANQPQHF.

This clone came up a few times. The V gene is TRBV12-3 or TRBV12-4, the J gene TRBJ1-2; tentative D call: TRBD1 (5 bases). This CDR3 is built from 13 residues. The germline V and J ends were trimmed by 3 bases and 3 bases, with 8 bases remaining between them. CDR3 bases: TGTGCCAGCAGTTTCGGGGGTTACTATGGCTACACCTTC. Protein sequence: CASSFGGYYGYTF.

V is TRBV2 and J is TRBJ1-5; D ambiguous. Germline-derived CDR1 and CDR2 are SNHLY and FYNNEI. The CDR3 spans 14 residues. The V end was cut by 5 bases, the J end by 5 bases, with 13 bases between. Here the CDR3 DNA reads TGTGCCAGCAGTTGGCAGGATACCTATCAGCCCCAGCATTTT. Amino acid sequence: CASSWQDTYQPQHF.